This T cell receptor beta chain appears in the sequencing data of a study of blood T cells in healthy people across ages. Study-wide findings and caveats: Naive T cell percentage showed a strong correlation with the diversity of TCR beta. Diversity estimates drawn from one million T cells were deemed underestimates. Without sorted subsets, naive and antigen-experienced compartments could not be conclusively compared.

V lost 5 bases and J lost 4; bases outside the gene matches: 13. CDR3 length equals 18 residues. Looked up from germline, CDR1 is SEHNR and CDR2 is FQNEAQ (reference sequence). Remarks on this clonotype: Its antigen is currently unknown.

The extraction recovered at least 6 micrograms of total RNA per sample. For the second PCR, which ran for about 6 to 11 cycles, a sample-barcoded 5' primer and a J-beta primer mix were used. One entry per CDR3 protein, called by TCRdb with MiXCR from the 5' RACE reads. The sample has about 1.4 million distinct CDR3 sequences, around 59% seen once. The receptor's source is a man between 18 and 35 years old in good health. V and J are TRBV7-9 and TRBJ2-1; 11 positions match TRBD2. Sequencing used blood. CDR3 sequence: CASSLRMLGLAVYNEQFF. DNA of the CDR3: TGTGCCAGCAGCCTACGAATGTTGGGACTAGCGGTTTACAATGAGCAGTTCTTC.